This T cell receptor beta chain was sequenced in a study of cytotoxic CD8 clonotypes in ibrutinib-treated CLL. Germline V gene lookup returns CDR1 DFQATT and CDR2 SNEGSKA (reference sequence). This CDR3 region has 11 residues. Trimming stripped 3 bases from V and 6 bases from J, with 8 bases between. The table lists this clone with a count of one. Sequenced by immunoSEQ multiplex PCR; TCRdb stores in-frame clones only, minus some. There are approximately 20,000 clones in the sample; 81% occur only once, and roughly 5.7% lies in the top ten. This sequence originates from a human donor with chronic lymphocytic leukemia. The source material was PBMCs, sampled before ibrutinib treatment. J is TRBJ1-2 and V is TRBV20-1, with D uncertain. CDR3 loop: CSASAGNGYTF. In nucleotides, the CDR3 is TGCAGTGCTAGTGCGGGAAATGGCTACACCTTC.